This T cell receptor beta chain appears in the sequencing data of a study of T cell changes during pregnancy in multiple sclerosis (dated by TCRdb to 2018 to 2020). Context from the whole study: The study looked at changes in the T cell repertoire across pregnancy in women with multiple sclerosis.

The germline V end is reduced by 3 bases and the J end by 4 bases; junction bases left unmatched: 6. The germline V gene (reference sequence) supplies CDR1 SEHNR and CDR2 FQNEAQ. The CDR3 runs 15 residues from the cysteine to the phenylalanine. Of all the DNA, just the CDR3 is kept, 45 bases in frame from base 1. About this clone: It lacks a known antigen. No base quality values were provided; no much bigger clone lies one nucleotide off.

The method was the immunoSEQ multiplex PCR assay. TCRdb took this table from immuneACCESS and kept in-frame rearrangements with V and J called. Such tables lack part of the clones; where checked against another copy, unresolved V genes explain under half of the gap, and the rest is unexplained. A total of tens of thousands of clones appear in this sample, 92% of them only once. 0.64% of the sample is taken by the ten largest. Recombination connected TRBV7-9 to TRBJ1-2; TRBD1 agrees with 9 junctional bases. This clonotype originated in a female donor with multiple sclerosis, enrolled in a pregnancy study. The material was CD4+ T cells from peripheral blood mononuclear cells, obtained after pregnancy. The CDR3 reads as follows: CASSFSGQGSYGYTF. The bases read TGTGCCAGCAGCTTCTCGGGACAGGGTTCCTATGGCTACACCTTC.